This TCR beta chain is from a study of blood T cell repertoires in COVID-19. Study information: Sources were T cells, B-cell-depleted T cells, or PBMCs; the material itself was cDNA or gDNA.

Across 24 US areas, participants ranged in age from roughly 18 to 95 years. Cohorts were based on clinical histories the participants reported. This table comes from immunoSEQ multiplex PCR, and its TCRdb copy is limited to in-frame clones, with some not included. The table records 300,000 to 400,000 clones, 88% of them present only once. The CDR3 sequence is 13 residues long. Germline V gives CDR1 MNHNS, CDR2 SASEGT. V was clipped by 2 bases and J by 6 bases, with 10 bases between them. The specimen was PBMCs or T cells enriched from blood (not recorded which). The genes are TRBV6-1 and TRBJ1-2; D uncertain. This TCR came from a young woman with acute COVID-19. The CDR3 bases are TGTGCCAGCAGTGAAACGAGCCCGAATGGCTACACCTTC. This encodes CASSETSPNGYTF.